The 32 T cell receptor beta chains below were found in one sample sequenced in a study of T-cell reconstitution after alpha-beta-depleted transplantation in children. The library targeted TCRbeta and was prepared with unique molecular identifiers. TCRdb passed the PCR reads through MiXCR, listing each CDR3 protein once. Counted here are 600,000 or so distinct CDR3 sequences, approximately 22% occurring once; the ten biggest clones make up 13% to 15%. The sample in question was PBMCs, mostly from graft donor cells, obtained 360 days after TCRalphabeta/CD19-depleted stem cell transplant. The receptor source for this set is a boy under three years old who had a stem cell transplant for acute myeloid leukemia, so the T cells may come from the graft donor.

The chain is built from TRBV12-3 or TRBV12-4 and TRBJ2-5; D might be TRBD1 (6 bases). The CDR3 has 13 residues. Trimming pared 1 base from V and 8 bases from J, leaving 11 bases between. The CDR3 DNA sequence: TGTGCCAGCAGTTTAGTACAGGGTAGAACCCAGTACTTC. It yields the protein CASSLVQGRTQYF.

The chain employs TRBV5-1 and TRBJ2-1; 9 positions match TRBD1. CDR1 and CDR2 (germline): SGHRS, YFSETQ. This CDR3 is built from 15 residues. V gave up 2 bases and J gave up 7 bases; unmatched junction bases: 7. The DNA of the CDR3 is TGCGCCAGCAGCTTTATGGGGACAGGGATGAATGAGCAGTTCTTC. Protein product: CASSFMGTGMNEQFF.

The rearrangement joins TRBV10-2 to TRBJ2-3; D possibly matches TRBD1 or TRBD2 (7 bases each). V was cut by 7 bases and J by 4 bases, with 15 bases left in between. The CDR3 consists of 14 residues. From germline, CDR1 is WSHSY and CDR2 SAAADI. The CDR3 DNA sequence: TGCGCCAGCAAGGGCTCAGGGGGGGCAGATACGCAGTATTTT. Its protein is CASKGSGGADTQYF.

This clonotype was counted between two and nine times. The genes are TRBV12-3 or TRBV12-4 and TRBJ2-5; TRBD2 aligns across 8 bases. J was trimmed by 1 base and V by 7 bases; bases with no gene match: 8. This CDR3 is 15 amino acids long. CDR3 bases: TGTGCCAGCACCCCGGGAGCGGGGGCCCAAGAGACCCAGTACTTC. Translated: CASTPGAGAQETQYF.

In DNA, the CDR3 is TGCAGTGCAAGGGCCCCGGAGGGGAATCAGCCCCAGCATTTT. It is translated as CSARAPEGNQPQHF. The gene calls are TRBV20-1 and TRBJ1-5; maybe TRBD1 (5 bases). V lost 6 bases and J lost 4, with 16 bases in between. This CDR3 comprises 14 residues. Germline lookup yields CDR1 DFQATT and CDR2 SNEGSKA (reference sequence).

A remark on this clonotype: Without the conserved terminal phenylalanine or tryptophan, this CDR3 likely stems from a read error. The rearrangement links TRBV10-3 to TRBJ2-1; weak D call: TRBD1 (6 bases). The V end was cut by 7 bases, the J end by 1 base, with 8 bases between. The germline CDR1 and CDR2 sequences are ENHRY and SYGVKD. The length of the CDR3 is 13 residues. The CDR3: CAITDSSYNEQFL. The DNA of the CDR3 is TGTGCCATCACGGACAGTTCCTACAATGAGCAGTTCTTA.

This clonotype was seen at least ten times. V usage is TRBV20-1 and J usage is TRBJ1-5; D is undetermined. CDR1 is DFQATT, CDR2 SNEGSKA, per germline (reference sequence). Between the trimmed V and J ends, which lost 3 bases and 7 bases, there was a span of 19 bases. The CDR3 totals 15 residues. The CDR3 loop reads CSASPWRRRAQPQHF. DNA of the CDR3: TGCAGTGCTAGTCCTTGGCGGCGCCGGGCCCAGCCCCAGCATTTT.

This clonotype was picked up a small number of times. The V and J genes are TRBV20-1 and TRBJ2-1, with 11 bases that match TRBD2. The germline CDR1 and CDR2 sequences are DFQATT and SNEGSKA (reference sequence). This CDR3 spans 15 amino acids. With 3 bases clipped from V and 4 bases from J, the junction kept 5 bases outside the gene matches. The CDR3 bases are TGCAGTGCTAGCAGTACTAGCGGGGGTTACAATGAGCAGTTCTTC. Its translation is CSASSTSGGYNEQFF.

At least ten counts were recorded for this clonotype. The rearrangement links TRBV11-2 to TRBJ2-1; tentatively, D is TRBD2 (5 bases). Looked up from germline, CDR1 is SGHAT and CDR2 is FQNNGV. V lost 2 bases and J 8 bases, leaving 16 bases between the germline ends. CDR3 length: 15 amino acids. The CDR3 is CASSLRHSTRDEQFF. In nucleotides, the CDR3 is TGTGCCAGCAGCTTACGACATTCTACTAGGGATGAGCAGTTCTTC.

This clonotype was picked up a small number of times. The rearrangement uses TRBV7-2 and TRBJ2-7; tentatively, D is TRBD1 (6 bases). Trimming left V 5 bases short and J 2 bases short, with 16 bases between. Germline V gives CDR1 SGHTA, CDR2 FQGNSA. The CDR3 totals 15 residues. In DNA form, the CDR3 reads TGTGCCAGCAGCGGGGTAACCGGGACAACCTACGAGCAGTACTTC. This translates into CASSGVTGTTYEQYF.

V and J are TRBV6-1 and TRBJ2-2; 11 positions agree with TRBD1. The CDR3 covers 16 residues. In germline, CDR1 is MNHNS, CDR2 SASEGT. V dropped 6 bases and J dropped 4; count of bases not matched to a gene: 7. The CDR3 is CASSLGQGAGTGELFF. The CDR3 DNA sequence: TGTGCCAGCAGCCTAGGACAGGGGGCCGGCACCGGGGAGCTGTTTTTT.

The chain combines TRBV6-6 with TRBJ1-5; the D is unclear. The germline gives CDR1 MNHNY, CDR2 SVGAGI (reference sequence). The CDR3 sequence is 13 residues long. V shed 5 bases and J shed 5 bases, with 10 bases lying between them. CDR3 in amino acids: CASSHRGDQPQHF. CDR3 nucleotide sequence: TGTGCCAGCAGTCACCGTGGAGATCAGCCCCAGCATTTT.

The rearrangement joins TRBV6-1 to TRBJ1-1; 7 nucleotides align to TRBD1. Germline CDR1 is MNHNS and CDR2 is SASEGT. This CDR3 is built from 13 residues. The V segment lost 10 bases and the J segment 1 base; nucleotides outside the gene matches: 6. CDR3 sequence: CATRTGGNTEAFF. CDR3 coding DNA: TGTGCCACTCGGACAGGAGGGAACACTGAAGCTTTCTTT.

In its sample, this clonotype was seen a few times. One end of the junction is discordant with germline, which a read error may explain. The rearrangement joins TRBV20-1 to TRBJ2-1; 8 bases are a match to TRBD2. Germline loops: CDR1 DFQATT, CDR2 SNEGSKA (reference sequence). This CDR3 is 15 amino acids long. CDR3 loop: CSARGAGGPWNEQFF. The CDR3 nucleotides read TGCAGTGCGAGAGGGGCGGGGGGCCCGTGGAATGAGCAGTTCTTC.

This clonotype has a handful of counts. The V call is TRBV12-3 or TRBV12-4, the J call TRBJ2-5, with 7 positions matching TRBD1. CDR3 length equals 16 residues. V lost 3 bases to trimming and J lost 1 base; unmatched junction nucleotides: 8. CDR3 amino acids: CASSLDPGTVQETQYF. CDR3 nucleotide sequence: TGTGCCAGCAGTTTGGACCCTGGGACAGTCCAAGAGACCCAGTACTTC.

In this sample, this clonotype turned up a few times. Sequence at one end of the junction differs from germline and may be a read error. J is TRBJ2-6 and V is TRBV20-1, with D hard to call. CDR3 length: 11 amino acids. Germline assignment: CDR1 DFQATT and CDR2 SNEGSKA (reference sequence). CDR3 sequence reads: CSAREYPSFAF. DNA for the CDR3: TGCAGTGCTAGAGAGTATCCCTCCTTCGCTTTC.

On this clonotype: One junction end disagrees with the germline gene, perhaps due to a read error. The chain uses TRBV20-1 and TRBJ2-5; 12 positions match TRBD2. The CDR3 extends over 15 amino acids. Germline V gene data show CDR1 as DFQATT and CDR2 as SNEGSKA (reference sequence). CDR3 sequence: CCAFTSGGTQETQYF. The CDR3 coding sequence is TGCTGTGCTTTCACTAGCGGGGGGACCCAAGAGACCCAGTACTTC.

CDR3 DNA sequence: TGTGCCAGCGGGGCCTCGGGGGATACAGATACGCAGTATTTT. Its protein product is CASGASGDTDTQYF. This chain links TRBV27 with TRBJ2-3; a weak D match, TRBD2 (6 bases). CDR1 is MNHEY and CDR2 is SMNVEV in the germline V gene (reference sequence). This CDR3 spans 14 amino acids. V shed 8 bases and J shed 3 bases, with 15 bases lying between them.

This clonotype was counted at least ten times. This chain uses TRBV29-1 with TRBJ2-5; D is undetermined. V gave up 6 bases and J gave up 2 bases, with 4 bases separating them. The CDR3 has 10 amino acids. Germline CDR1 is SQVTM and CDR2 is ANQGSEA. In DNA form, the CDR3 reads TGCAGCGTCTGTCAAGAGACCCAGTACTTC. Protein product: CSVCQETQYF.

Here the CDR3 reads CASAPWSPNEKLFF. The CDR3 DNA follows: TGTGCCAGCGCCCCATGGAGCCCTAATGAAAAACTGTTTTTT. The V call is TRBV27, the J call TRBJ1-4; D not resolved. Germline V gives CDR1 MNHEY, CDR2 SMNVEV (reference sequence). The CDR3 length is 14 residues. V shed 8 bases and J shed 3 bases, with 13 bases lying between them.

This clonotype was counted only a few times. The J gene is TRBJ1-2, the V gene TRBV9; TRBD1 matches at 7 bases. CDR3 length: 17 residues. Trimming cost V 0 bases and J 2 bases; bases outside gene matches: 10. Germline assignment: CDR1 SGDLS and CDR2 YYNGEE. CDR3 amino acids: CASSVEGRQGVNYGYTF. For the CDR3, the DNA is TGTGCCAGCAGCGTAGAGGGAAGACAGGGTGTGAACTATGGCTACACCTTC.

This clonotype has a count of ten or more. The CDR3 reads CASSLLSPGEKLFF. In nucleotides, the CDR3 is TGTGCCAGCAGTTTACTATCCCCCGGTGAAAAACTGTTTTTT. The chain is built from TRBV12-3 or TRBV12-4 and TRBJ1-4, with unresolved D. The CDR3 has 14 residues. Trimming took 2 bases from V and 7 from J, leaving 11 bases between them.

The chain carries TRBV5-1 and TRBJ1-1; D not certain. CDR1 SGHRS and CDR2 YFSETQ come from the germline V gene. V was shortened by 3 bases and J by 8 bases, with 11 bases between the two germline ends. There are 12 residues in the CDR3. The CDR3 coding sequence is TGCGCCAGCAGCTCAACAAATGCAGAAGCTTTCTTT. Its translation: CASSSTNAEAFF.

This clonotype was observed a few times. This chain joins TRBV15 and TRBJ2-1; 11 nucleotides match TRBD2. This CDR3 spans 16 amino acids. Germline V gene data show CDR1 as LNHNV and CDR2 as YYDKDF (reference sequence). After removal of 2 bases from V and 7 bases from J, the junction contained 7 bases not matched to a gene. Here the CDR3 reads CATSRSPGLAVNEQFF. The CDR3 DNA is TGTGCCACCAGCAGATCCCCGGGACTAGCGGTAAATGAGCAGTTCTTC.

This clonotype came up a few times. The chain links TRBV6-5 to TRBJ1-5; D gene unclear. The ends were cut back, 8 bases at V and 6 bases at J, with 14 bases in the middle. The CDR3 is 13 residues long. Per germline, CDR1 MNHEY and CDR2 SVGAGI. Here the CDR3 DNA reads TGTGCCAGCCAGATAACCCGTAGTCAGCCCCAGCATTTT. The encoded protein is CASQITRSQPQHF.

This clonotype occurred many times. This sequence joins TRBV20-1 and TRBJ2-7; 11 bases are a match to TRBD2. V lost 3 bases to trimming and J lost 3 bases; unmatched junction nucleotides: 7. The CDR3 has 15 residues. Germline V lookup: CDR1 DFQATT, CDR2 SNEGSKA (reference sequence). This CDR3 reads CSASAETSGIYEQYV. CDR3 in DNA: TGCAGTGCTAGTGCTGAGACTAGCGGGATCTACGAGCAGTACGTC.

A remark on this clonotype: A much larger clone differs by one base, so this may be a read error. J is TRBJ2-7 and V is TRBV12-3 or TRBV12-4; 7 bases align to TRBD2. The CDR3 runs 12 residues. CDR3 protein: CVSSLRRGEQYF. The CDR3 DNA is TGTGTCAGCAGTTTAAGGCGGGGGGAGCAGTACTTC.

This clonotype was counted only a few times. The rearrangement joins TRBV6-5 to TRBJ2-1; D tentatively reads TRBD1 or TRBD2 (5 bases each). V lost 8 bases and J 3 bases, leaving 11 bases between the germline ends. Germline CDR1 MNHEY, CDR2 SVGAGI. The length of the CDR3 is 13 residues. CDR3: CASVRDGYNEQFF. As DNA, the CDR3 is TGTGCCAGCGTTCGGGACGGCTACAATGAGCAGTTCTTC.

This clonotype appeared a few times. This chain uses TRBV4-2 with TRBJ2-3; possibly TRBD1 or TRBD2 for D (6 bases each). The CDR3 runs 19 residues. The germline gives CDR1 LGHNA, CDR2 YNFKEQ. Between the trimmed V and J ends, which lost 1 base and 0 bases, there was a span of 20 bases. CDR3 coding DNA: TGTGCCAGCAGCCAAGTGGGACGAGGGGGGCGCCCCAGCACAGATACGCAGTATTTT. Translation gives CASSQVGRGGRPSTDTQYF.

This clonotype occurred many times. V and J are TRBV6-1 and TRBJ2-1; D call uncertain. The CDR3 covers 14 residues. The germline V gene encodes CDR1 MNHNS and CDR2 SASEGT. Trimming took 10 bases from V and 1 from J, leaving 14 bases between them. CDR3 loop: CATLDVRSYNEQFF. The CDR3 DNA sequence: TGTGCCACACTGGATGTTCGGTCCTACAATGAGCAGTTCTTC.

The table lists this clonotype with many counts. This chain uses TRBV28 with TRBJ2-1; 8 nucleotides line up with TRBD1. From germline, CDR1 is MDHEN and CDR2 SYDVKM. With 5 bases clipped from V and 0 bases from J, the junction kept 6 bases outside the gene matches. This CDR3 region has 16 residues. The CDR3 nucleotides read TGTGCCAGCAGTATTCAACAGGGGGGCTCCTACAATGAGCAGTTCTTC. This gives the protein CASSIQQGGSYNEQFF.

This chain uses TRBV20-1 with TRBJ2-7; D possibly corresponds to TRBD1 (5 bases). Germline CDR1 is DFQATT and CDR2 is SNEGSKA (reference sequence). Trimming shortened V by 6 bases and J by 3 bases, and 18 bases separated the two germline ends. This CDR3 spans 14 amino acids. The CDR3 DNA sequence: TGCAGTGCCTCGCCCCCAGGGCGACTCTACGAGCAGTACGTC. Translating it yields CSASPPGRLYEQYV.